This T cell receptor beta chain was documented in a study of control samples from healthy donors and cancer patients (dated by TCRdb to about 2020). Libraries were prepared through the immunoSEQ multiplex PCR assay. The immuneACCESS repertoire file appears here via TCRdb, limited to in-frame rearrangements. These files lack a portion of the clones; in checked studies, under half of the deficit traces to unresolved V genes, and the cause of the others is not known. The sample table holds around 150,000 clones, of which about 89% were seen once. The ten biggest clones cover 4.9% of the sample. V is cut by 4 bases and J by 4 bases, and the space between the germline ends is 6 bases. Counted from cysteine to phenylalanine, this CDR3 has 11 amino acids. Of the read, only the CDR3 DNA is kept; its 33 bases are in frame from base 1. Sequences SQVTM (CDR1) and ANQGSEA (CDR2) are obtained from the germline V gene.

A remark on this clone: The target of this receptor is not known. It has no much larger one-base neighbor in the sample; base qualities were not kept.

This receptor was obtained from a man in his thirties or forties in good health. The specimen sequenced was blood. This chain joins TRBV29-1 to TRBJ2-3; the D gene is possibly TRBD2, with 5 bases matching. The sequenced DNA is TGCAGCGTTGTGGACTCAGATACGCAGTATTTT. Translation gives CSVVDSDTQYF.